The 8 T cell receptor beta chains reported below all come from one sample, sequenced in a study of cytomegalovirus exposure and HLA in healthy donors. PCR was performed using 60 Vbeta and 13 Jbeta primers. Only in-frame clones appear in the TCRdb table, and some are missing; sequencing was by immunoSEQ multiplex PCR. The sample has about 130,000 clones, roughly 70% seen once. Sequenced: PBMCs. These receptor sequences come from a man between 18 and 35 years old in good health and CMV-seropositive.

This chain uses TRBV18 with TRBJ2-1; D is unresolved. The V end was cut by 0 bases, the J end by 0 bases, with 12 bases between. The CDR3 sequence is 17 residues long. Germline V gives CDR1 KGHSH, CDR2 LQKENI. The CDR3 is CASSPPVRPSSYNEQFF. As DNA, the CDR3 is TGTGCCAGCTCACCACCTGTTCGTCCGAGCTCCTACAATGAGCAGTTCTTC.

This clone was observed a few times. The V call is TRBV5-1, the J call TRBJ1-2, with D perhaps TRBD1 (6 bases). The CDR3 contains 14 residues. Deletions cut 0 bases from V and 3 bases from J, with 9 bases between. Germline V lookup: CDR1 SGHRS, CDR2 YFSETQ. The chain's CDR3 is CASSLEGVHYGYTF. The CDR3 nucleotides are TGCGCCAGCAGCTTGGAGGGGGTGCACTATGGCTACACCTTC. Using reference TRBV5-1 and TRBJ1-2 for the parts outside the CDR3, the full variable domain is KAGVTQTPRYLIKTRGQQVTLSCSPISGHRSVSWYQQTPGQGLQFLFEYFSETQRNKGNFPGRFSGRQFSNSRSEMNVSTLELGDSALYLCASSLEGVHYGYTFGSGTRLTVV.

V is TRBV29-1 and J is TRBJ2-5, with TRBD1 matching 9 bases. Gene TRBJ2-7 matches the end of the DNA better, so the J call may be wrong. The CDR3 has 12 residues. In germline, CDR1 is SQVTM, CDR2 ANQGSEA. The CDR3 sequence is CSVGTGTYEQYF. In DNA form, the CDR3 reads TGCAGCGTGGGGACAGGGACCTACGAGCAGTACTTC.

The chain uses TRBV10-1 and TRBJ2-1; D ambiguous. V gave up 2 bases and J gave up 3 bases, with 11 bases separating them. Looked up from germline, CDR1 is WNHNN and CDR2 is SYGVQD (reference sequence). The CDR3 contains 15 residues. The DNA for the CDR3 is TGCGCCAGCAGTGAGGATGACTCTATCTACAATGAGCAGTTCTTC. Translated, it gives CASSEDDSIYNEQFF.

This clone has just one count. The J gene is TRBJ2-1, the V gene TRBV28; D might be TRBD1 (5 bases). Trimming took 4 bases from V and 6 from J, leaving 19 bases between them. The CDR3 is made up of 16 amino acids. The V gene's germline CDR1 is MDHEN and CDR2 SYDVKM. CDR3 coding DNA: TGTGCCAGCAGTTCCCAGGGATGGGAAGGTCGCAATGAGCAGTTCTTC. It specifies CASSSQGWEGRNEQFF.

The chain joins TRBV9 to TRBJ1-2, with D unresolved. The ends were cut back, 2 bases at V and 1 base at J, with 9 bases in the middle. This CDR3 is 14 amino acids long. Germline assignment: CDR1 SGDLS and CDR2 YYNGEE. For the CDR3, the DNA is TGTGCCAGCAGCGTTGGTCCGGGTAACTATGGCTACACCTTC. Translated: CASSVGPGNYGYTF.

V is TRBV7-2 and J is TRBJ1-2; 8 bases align to TRBD1. This CDR3 comprises 14 residues. Germline lookup yields CDR1 SGHTA and CDR2 FQGNSA. The ends lost 5 bases at V and 7 bases at J; junction bases unmatched: 9. This CDR3 reads CASSPQQGAGGYTF. Here the CDR3 DNA reads TGTGCCAGCAGCCCCCAGCAGGGGGCAGGTGGCTACACCTTC.

This clone was seen a few times. This chain connects TRBV19 to TRBJ1-1; 7 bases are a match to TRBD1. The CDR3 spans 13 residues. The V gene end was trimmed by 7 bases and the J gene end by 1 base; junction bases not matched to a gene: 3. Germline V gene data show CDR1 as LNHDA and CDR2 as SQIVND (reference sequence). CDR3 bases: TGTGCCAGTAAGAACAGGGGGAACACTGAAGCTTTCTTT. Protein product: CASKNRGNTEAFF.